This is a list of T cell receptor beta chains from one sample in a study of T cell responses to AZD1222 COVID-19 vaccine. Here immunoSEQ multiplex PCR was the method, and the copy in TCRdb shows in-frame clones only, minus some. The sample consists of over 100,000 clones, 90% to 95% of them appearing once. The sample in question was peripheral blood, obtained on day 0 of AZD1222 vaccination. Source of these receptors: an adult in good health. CDR3s include the opening cysteine and the closing phenylalanine or tryptophan. The D gene is left open where the match is weak. Rows give clone size only sometimes, using once, few, many, or a class for an expanded clone.

TGCGCCAGCAGCAAGGGACTACAAGAGACCCAGTACTTC,CASSKGLQETQYF,TRBD2,NA,TRBV4-1,TRBJ2-5
TGTGCCAGCAGTTTAAAGCGTGGCCGCAGGGTGGCTGGCACCGGGGAGCTGTTTTTT,CASSLKRGRRVAGTGELFF,NA,NA,TRBV28,TRBJ2-2
TGTGCCAGCAGTGGGGGCACAGATACGCAGTATTTT,CASSGGTDTQYF,NA,NA,TRBV28,TRBJ2-3
TGTGCCAGCAGTTTTAACAGATACTACGAGCAGTACTTC,CASSFNRYYEQYF,NA,NA,TRBV28,TRBJ2-7
TGCGCCAGCAGCCCGGGACTATTGGTGGGTACGCAGTATTTT,CASSPGLLVGTQYF,TRBD2,NA,TRBV4-3,TRBJ2-3
TGTGCCAGCAGTGGACGGCAGGGGAGCTCCTACAATGAGCAGTTCTTC,CASSGRQGSSYNEQFF,NA,NA,TRBV6-1,TRBJ2-1
TGTGCCAGCAGCTTATTCGGCTTGGAGTCCAGTTGGGACACTGAAGCTTTCTTT,CASSLFGLESSWDTEAFF,NA,NA,TRBV11-2,TRBJ1-1
TGTGCCGGGCGGGTAAATTGGGGGCGCAGTGAAAAACTGTTTTTT,CAGRVNWGRSEKLFF,NA,NA,TRBV30,TRBJ1-4
TGTGCCAGCACCATACTAGCGTCCTCCTACGAGCAGTACTTC,CASTILASSYEQYF,TRBD2,NA,TRBV2,TRBJ2-7
TGTGCCAGCAGTGAATTCGAAGCTTTCTTT,CASSEFEAFF,NA,NA,TRBV6-1,TRBJ1-1
TGCAGCGTTGAAGGGTCCAGGAACACTGAAGCTTTCTTT,CSVEGSRNTEAFF,NA,NA,TRBV29-1,TRBJ1-1
TGTGCCAGCAGCGCCAGGGGAGGGAGCACTGAAGCTTTCTTT,CASSARGGSTEAFF,NA,NA,TRBV9,TRBJ1-1
TGTGCCAGCAGTTCATCAGATACGCAGTATTTT,CASSSSDTQYF,NA,once,TRBV6-2/TRBV6-3,TRBJ2-3
TGTGCCAGCACCACCTGGGGGAGGAATGGCTACACCTTC,CASTTWGRNGYTF,NA,NA,TRBV6-5,TRBJ1-2
TGTGCCAGCAGCCAATCCCAGTTAGTTAGCTACAATGAGCAGTTCTTC,CASSQSQLVSYNEQFF,NA,NA,TRBV7-9,TRBJ2-1
TGTGCCAGCAGCCAAGGGGGGACTGAAGCTTTCTTT,CASSQGGTEAFF,NA,NA,TRBV3-1/TRBV3-2,TRBJ1-1
TGTGCCAGCAGTGACGCTGGGACAGCAATCTATAATTCACCCCTCCACTTT,CASSDAGTAIYNSPLHF,TRBD1,NA,TRBV2,TRBJ1-6
TGTGCCAGCAGTTACTCGGTTTCGTACACTGAAGCTTTCTTT,CASSYSVSYTEAFF,NA,NA,TRBV6-5,TRBJ1-1
TGTGCCAGCAGCCGTGGGGAGGGCCATGGCTACACCTTC,CASSRGEGHGYTF,NA,NA,TRBV5-6,TRBJ1-2
TGTGCCAGCAGCCAAGGCGAAACGGGAGTTTCCTACGAGCAGTACTTC,CASSQGETGVSYEQYF,NA,NA,TRBV4-2,TRBJ2-7
TGTGCCAGCGAACCCGTCCGGGACATTCAGTACTTC,CASEPVRDIQYF,NA,NA,TRBV27,TRBJ2-4
TGTGCCAGCAGTTGGGTTGGGACTGAAGCTTTCTTT,CASSWVGTEAFF,NA,NA,TRBV28,TRBJ1-1
TGCGCCAGCAGCTATGACGAGGCCCCAGGGAATGAGAAAGAGACCCAGTACTTC,CASSYDEAPGNEKETQYF,NA,NA,TRBV5-1,TRBJ2-5
TGTGCCAGCAGCTTATTCCGGGACCCATCCCTCCACTTT,CASSLFRDPSLHF,NA,NA,TRBV11-1,TRBJ1-6
TGTGCCAGCAGCTCCGTCAGGGCGGGAACTGAAGCTTTCTTT,CASSSVRAGTEAFF,NA,NA,TRBV5-4,TRBJ1-1
TGTGCCAGCAGCCCAAGCGGTGGACTAGCGGCGAACACCGGGGAGCTGTTTTTT,CASSPSGGLAANTGELFF,TRBD2,NA,TRBV9,TRBJ2-2
TGCAGCGGGCAGGGTGTTCGGGCTAGCGGGGAAGAGTACCAAGAGACCCAGTACTTC,CSGQGVRASGEEYQETQYF,TRBD2,once,TRBV29-1,TRBJ2-5
TGTGCCAGCTCACCACCCGAGGGGCTGGGTGAGACCCAGTACTTC,CASSPPEGLGETQYF,NA,once,TRBV18,TRBJ2-5
TGTGCCAGCAGCTTTATGGAGACCCAGTACTTC,CASSFMETQYF,NA,NA,TRBV5-6,TRBJ2-5
TGCAGCGTTGACAAGCCCCCCGGGACCCAGTACTTC,CSVDKPPGTQYF,NA,NA,TRBV29-1,TRBJ2-5
TGCGCCAGCAGTTGGACAGGGGCTCTCTATGGCTACACCTTC,CASSWTGALYGYTF,TRBD1,NA,TRBV10-1,TRBJ1-2
TGTGCCAGCAGCGACAGGGGCAATCAGCCCCAGCATTTT,CASSDRGNQPQHF,TRBD1,once,TRBV3-1/TRBV3-2,TRBJ1-5
TGTGCCAGCAGTTTACAGACTAGCACAGATACGCAGTATTTT,CASSLQTSTDTQYF,NA,NA,TRBV28,TRBJ2-3
TGTGCCAGTACTCCCGGACAGGGAAACACCATATATTTT,CASTPGQGNTIYF,NA,NA,TRBV19,TRBJ1-3
TGTGCCAGCAGTTGGGGACAGATTAACACTGAAGCTTTCTTT,CASSWGQINTEAFF,TRBD1,NA,TRBV6-2/TRBV6-3,TRBJ1-1
TGTGCCAGCACCATATCCAATCAGCCCCAGCATTTT,CASTISNQPQHF,NA,NA,TRBV2,TRBJ1-5
TGCGCCAGCAGCCAAGTAGGAGCGGGCAATGAGCAGTTCTTC,CASSQVGAGNEQFF,NA,NA,TRBV4-1,TRBJ2-1
TGTGCCAGCAGTCGATCTCAATATTACGAGCAGTACTTC,CASSRSQYYEQYF,NA,NA,TRBV12-3/TRBV12-4,TRBJ2-7
TGCGCCAGCAGCTTTCGGGACACCTTGAACACTGAAGCTTTCTTT,CASSFRDTLNTEAFF,NA,NA,TRBV5-1,TRBJ1-1
TGTGCCAGCAGCTTGATGGGACTAAGCACAGATACGCAGTATTTT,CASSLMGLSTDTQYF,TRBD2,NA,TRBV5-4,TRBJ2-3
TGTGCCAGCAGTTTTAATCATGCCACTGAAGCTTTCTTT,CASSFNHATEAFF,NA,NA,TRBV12-3/TRBV12-4,TRBJ1-1
TGTGCCAGCAGCGAGCTAAAATCCCCTACAGATACGCAGTATTTT,CASSELKSPTDTQYF,NA,NA,TRBV14,TRBJ2-3
TGCGCCAGCAGCTTGGACGGACAGGGATACGAGCAGTACTTC,CASSLDGQGYEQYF,TRBD1,NA,TRBV5-1,TRBJ2-7
TGTGCCAGCAGTGACGGGGGGGCCAACTACGAGCAGTACTTC,CASSDGGANYEQYF,TRBD2,NA,TRBV6-1,TRBJ2-7
TGTGCCAGCAGTCTAAACTACAGGGCGGTGGATGGCTACACCTTC,CASSLNYRAVDGYTF,NA,NA,TRBV28,TRBJ1-2
TGTGCCACCAGTGAGTCGACCGGGACAGACTATGGCTACACCTTC,CATSESTGTDYGYTF,TRBD1,once,TRBV24-1,TRBJ1-2
TGTGCCAGCAGTTACTCGAGAACGGGAGCGAGAAATGAGCAGTTCTTC,CASSYSRTGARNEQFF,NA,NA,TRBV6-6,TRBJ2-1
TGTGCCAGCAGTGAAGGGACTAGGGCAGATACGCAGTATTTT,CASSEGTRADTQYF,TRBD2,NA,TRBV2,TRBJ2-3
TGTGCCAGCAGCTTAGATTACGGGACAGGGCGGCTTGTTTACGAGCAGTACTTC,CASSLDYGTGRLVYEQYF,TRBD1,NA,TRBV11-2,TRBJ2-7
TGTGCCAGCAGGTTCGGACAGAACACTGAAGCTTTCTTT,CASRFGQNTEAFF,NA,NA,TRBV2,TRBJ1-1
TGTGCCAGCTCCCGGGACGGCGTGCCTTCGGAGCCCCAGCATTTT,CASSRDGVPSEPQHF,NA,NA,TRBV18,TRBJ1-5
TGTGCCAGCAGTGAAGCGTTCCATCAGCCCCAGCATTTT,CASSEAFHQPQHF,NA,NA,TRBV6-1,TRBJ1-5
TGTGCCTGGAGCCATGCTTACGAGCAGTACTTC,CAWSHAYEQYF,NA,NA,TRBV30,TRBJ2-7
TGTGCCAGCAGCTTATTGGGGATGGGCGAGCAGTACTTC,CASSLLGMGEQYF,NA,NA,TRBV7-9,TRBJ2-7